This T cell receptor (beta chain) was recorded in a study of cytomegalovirus exposure and HLA in healthy donors. At the level of the study: Assignment to the Caucasian-associated ancestry cluster applied to over 70% of the 300 to 500 genotyped donors.

Findings of the study overall: The presence/absence work took it that sequencing depth was about the same across donors.

It was with 60 Vbeta and 13 Jbeta primers that the PCR ran. Method: immunoSEQ multiplex PCR; TCRdb's copy keeps in-frame clones and lacks some. The table records some 200,000 clones, around 83% of them present only once. Worth noting for this clone: Its specificity is unknown.

The sequenced sample was PBMCs. The TCR was taken from a woman between 50 and 59 years old in good health and CMV-seropositive.

The CDR3 is CASSYPADKYYGYTF. The CDR3 DNA is TGTGCCAGCAGTTACCCTGCGGACAAGTACTATGGCTACACCTTC. The V and J genes are TRBV6-6 and TRBJ1-2, with D possibly matching TRBD1 (5 bases). The CDR3 length is 15 residues. The V end lost 2 bases, the J end lost 3 bases, and 13 bases lay between the germline ends. Germline V gene lookup returns CDR1 MNHNY and CDR2 SVGAGI (reference sequence).